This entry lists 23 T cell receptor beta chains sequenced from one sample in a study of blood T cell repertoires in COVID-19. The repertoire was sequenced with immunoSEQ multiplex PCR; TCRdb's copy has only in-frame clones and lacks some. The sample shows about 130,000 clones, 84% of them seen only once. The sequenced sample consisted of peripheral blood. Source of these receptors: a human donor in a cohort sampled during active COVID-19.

The CDR3 sequence is CASSLTPGSTDTQYF. CDR3 DNA sequence: TGTGCCAGCAGCTTGACCCCAGGGTCCACAGATACGCAGTATTTT. V gene TRBV5-6 combines with J gene TRBJ2-3, with D maybe TRBD1 (5 bases). V was pared by 1 base and J by 2 bases, with 11 bases between. The CDR3 contains 15 residues. The germline V gene has CDR1 SGHDT and CDR2 YYEEEE.

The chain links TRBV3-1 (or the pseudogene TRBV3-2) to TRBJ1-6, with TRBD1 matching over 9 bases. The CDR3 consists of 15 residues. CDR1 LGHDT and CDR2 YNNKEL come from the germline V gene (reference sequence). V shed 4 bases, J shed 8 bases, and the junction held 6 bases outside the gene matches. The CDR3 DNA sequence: TGTGCCAGCAGCCGGGACAGGGCGGACTATTCACCCCTCCACTTT. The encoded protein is CASSRDRADYSPLHF.

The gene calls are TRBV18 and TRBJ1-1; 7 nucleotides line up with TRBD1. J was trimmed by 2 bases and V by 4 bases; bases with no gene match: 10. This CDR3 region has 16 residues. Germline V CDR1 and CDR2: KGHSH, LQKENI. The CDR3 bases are TGTGCCAGCTCACTGCAACCGACAGGGAGAAACACTGAAGCTTTCTTT. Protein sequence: CASSLQPTGRNTEAFF. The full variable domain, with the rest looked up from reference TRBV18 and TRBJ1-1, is NAGVMQNPRHLVRRRGQEARLRCSPMKGHSHVYWYRQLPEEGLKFMVYLQKENIIDESGMPKERFSAEFPKEGPSILRIQQVVRGDSAAYFCASSLQPTGRNTEAFFGQGTRLTVV.

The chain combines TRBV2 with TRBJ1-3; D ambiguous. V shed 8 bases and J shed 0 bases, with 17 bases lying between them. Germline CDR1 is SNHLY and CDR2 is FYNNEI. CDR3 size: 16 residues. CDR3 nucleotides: TGTGCCAGCCGCCTTGATGAAGGGAGCTCTGGAAACACCATATATTTT. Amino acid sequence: CASRLDEGSSGNTIYF.

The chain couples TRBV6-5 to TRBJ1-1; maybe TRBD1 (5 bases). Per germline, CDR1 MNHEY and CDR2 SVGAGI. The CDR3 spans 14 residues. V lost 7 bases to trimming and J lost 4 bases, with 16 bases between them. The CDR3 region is CASNSARGGTEAFF. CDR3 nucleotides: TGTGCCAGCAACTCTGCGCGGGGCGGCACTGAAGCTTTCTTT.

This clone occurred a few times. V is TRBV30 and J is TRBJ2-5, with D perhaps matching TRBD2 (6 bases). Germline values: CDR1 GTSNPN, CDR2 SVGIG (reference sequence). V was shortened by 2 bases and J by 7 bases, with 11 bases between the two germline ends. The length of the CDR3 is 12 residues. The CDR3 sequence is CAWSRGFSTQYF. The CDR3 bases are TGTGCCTGGAGTCGGGGGTTCTCGACCCAGTACTTC.

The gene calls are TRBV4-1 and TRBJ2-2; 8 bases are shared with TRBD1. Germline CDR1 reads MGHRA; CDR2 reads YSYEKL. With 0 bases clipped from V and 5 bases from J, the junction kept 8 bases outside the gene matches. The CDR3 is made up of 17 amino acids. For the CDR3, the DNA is TGCGCCAGCAGCCAAGATTCTCAGGGGGCGCGGACCGGGGAGCTGTTTTTT. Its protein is CASSQDSQGARTGELFF.

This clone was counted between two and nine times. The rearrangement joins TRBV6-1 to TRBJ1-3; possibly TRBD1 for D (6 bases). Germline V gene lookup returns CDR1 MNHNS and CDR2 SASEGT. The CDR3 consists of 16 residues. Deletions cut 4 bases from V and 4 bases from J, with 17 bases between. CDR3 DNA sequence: TGTGCCAGCAGTGTGGGACACTACGTCTCAGGAAACACCATATATTTT. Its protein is CASSVGHYVSGNTIYF.

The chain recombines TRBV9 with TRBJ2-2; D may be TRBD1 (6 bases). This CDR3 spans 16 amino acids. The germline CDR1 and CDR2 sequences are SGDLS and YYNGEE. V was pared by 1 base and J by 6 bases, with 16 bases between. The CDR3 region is CASSVSPRGEAGELFF. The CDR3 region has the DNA TGTGCCAGCAGCGTATCGCCCAGGGGAGAAGCCGGGGAGCTGTTTTTT.

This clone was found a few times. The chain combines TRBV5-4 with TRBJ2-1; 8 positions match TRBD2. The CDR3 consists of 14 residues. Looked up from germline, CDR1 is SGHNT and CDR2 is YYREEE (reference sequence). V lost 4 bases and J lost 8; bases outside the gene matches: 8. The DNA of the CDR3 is TGTGCCAGCAGCCCCGGGACTAGTGGCTATGAGCAGTTCTTC. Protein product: CASSPGTSGYEQFF.

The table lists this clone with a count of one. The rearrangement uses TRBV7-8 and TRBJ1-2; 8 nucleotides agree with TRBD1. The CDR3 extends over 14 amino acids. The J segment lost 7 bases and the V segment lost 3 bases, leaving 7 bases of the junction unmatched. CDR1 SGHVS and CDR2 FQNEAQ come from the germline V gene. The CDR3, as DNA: TGTGCCAGCAGCTTCCCAGGGGGCAAGTTTGGCTACACCTTC. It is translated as CASSFPGGKFGYTF. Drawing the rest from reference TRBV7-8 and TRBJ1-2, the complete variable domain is GAGVSQSPRYKVAKRGQDVALRCDPISGHVSLFWYQQALGQGPEFLTYFQNEAQLDKSGLPSDRFFAERPEGSVSTLKIQRTQQEDSAVYLCASSFPGGKFGYTFGSGTRLTVV.

The CDR3 DNA reads as TGTGCCAGCAGTGACTTGACAGGGGGCGCGGATGGCTACACCTTC. Its protein product is CASSDLTGGADGYTF. The chain recombines TRBV2 with TRBJ1-2, with 10 bases matching TRBD1. The germline gives CDR1 SNHLY, CDR2 FYNNEI. Trimming at V came to 3 bases and at J to 6 bases, leaving 7 bases not matched to a gene. The CDR3 covers 15 residues.

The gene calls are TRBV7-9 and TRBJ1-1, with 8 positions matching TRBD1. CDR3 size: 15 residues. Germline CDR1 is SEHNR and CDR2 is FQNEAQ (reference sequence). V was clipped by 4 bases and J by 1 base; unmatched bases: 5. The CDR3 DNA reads TGTGCCAGCAGCTCACCCGGGACAGGGAACACTGAAGCTTTCTTT. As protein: CASSSPGTGNTEAFF.

The CDR3 loop reads CAINGGDGNSPLHF. CDR3 coding DNA: TGTGCCATCAACGGAGGGGATGGTAATTCACCCCTCCACTTT. The rearrangement links TRBV10-3 to TRBJ1-6; D is perhaps TRBD1 (5 bases). V was shortened by 7 bases and J by 6 bases, with 13 bases between the two germline ends. CDR1 and CDR2 (germline): ENHRY, SYGVKD. The CDR3 sequence is 14 residues long.

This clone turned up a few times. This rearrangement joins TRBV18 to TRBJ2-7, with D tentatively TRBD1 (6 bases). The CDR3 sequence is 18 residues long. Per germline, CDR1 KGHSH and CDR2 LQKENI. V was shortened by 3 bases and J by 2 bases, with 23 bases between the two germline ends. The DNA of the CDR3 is TGTGCCAGCTCACCGGCCCCCTTTACACAGGGATCGGCCTACGAGCAGTACTTC. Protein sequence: CASSPAPFTQGSAYEQYF.

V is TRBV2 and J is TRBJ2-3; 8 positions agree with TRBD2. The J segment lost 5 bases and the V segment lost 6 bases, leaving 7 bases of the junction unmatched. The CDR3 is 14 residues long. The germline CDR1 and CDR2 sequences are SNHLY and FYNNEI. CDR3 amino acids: CASSGTRGKDTQYF. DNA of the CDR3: TGTGCCAGCAGCGGGACTAGGGGCAAAGATACGCAGTATTTT. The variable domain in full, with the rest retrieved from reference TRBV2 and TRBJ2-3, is EPEVTQTPSHQVTQMGQEVILRCVPISNHLYFYWYRQILGQKVEFLVSFYNNEISEKSEIFDDQFSVERPDGSNFTLKIRSTKLEDSAMYFCASSGTRGKDTQYFGPGTRLTVL.

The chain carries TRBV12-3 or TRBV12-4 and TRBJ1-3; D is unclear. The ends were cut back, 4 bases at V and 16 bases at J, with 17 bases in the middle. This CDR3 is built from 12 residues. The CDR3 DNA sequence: TGTGCCAGCAGTTCGACAATCTCCCCGGGGTATTTT. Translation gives CASSSTISPGYF.

The CDR3 is CASSVGGRMAGAGNTIYF. The CDR3 DNA reads TGTGCCAGCAGCGTAGGAGGAAGGATGGCAGGGGCTGGAAACACCATATATTTT. The gene calls are TRBV9 and TRBJ1-3; the D gene is possibly TRBD1 (6 bases). The V end was cut by 0 bases, the J end by 2 bases, with 18 bases between. The CDR3 has 18 residues. Germline V gene sequence: CDR1 SGDLS, CDR2 YYNGEE.

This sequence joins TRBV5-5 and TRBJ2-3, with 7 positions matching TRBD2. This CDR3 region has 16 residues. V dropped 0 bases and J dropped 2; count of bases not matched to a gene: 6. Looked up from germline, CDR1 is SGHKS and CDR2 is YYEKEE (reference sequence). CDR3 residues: CASSLVLADLTDTQYF. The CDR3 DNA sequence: TGTGCCAGCAGCTTGGTTCTAGCGGACCTCACAGATACGCAGTATTTT.

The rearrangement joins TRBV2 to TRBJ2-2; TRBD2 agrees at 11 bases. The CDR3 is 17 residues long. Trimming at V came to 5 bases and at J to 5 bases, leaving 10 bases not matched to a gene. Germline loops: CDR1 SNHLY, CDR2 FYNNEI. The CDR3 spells CASSTPGLAGSTGELFF. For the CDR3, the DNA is TGTGCCAGCAGTACGCCCGGACTAGCGGGCTCAACCGGGGAGCTGTTTTTT.

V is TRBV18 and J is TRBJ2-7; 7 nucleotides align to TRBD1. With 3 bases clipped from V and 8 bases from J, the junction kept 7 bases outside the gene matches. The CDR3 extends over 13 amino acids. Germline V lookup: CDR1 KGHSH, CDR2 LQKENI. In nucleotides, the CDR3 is TGTGCCAGCTCACCGCGCGACAGGGAAAAGCAGTACTTC. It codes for CASSPRDREKQYF.

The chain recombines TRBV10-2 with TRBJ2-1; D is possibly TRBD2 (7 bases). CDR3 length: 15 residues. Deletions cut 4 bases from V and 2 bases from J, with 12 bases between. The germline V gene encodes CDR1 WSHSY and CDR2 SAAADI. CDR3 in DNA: TGCGCCAGCAGTGTCAAGGGGGGGGCCTACAATGAGCAGTTCTTC. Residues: CASSVKGGAYNEQFF.

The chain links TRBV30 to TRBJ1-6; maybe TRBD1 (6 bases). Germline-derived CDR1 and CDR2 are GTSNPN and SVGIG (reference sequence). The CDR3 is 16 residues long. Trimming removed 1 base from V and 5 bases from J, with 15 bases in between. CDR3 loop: CAWSARTASNNSPLHF. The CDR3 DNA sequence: TGTGCCTGGAGTGCCCGGACAGCAAGTAATAATTCACCCCTCCACTTT. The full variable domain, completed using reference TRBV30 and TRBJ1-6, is SQTIHQWPATLVQPVGSPLSLECTVEGTSNPNLYWYRQAAGRGLQLLFYSVGIGQISSEVPQNLSASRPQDRQFILSSKKLLLSDSGFYLCAWSARTASNNSPLHFGNGTRLTVT.